This T cell receptor beta chain is drawn from a study of shared T cell receptors in the human thymus. The data were produced by immunoSEQ multiplex PCR, yet TCRdb's version contains in-frame clones alone and is incomplete. The profile shows more than 550,000 clones, approximately 87% of them singletons. J was trimmed by 3 bases and V by 4 bases; bases with no gene match: 11. The CDR3 loop spans 16 amino acids. Germline CDR1 SGHRS, CDR2 YFSETQ. This clone appeared once. This sample also belongs to another study, concerning human thymus T cells. Per that paper: Donors were healthy Finnish infants having corrective surgery for congenital heart defects. During corrective heart surgery, resections were taken, and the thymus tissue came from them. V and J genes seemed to be used with bias in thymic and blood repertoires. What related research reported was that thymic repertoires overlapped highly among unrelated individuals.

Input material: thymocytes. The source is a boy in the first two years of life with a congenital heart defect. The chain is built from TRBV5-1 and TRBJ1-2, with 8 bases that match TRBD1. The CDR3 loop reads CASSVNRDRHDYGYTF. CDR3 nucleotide sequence: TGCGCCAGCAGCGTAAACCGGGACAGGCATGACTATGGCTACACCTTC.